The present T cell receptor (beta chain) was sequenced within a study of T-cell memory formation after mild COVID-19. Germline CDR1 SEHNR, CDR2 FQNEAQ (reference sequence). V was clipped by 4 bases and J by 0 bases; unmatched bases: 14. The CDR3 has 21 residues. MiXCR, applied by TCRdb to the 5' RACE reads, yields one record per CDR3 protein. The sample carries about 130,000 distinct CDR3 sequences, around 25% recorded once. Sequenced sample: PBMCs or a T cell subset sorted from them (not recorded which). The chain combines TRBV7-9 with TRBJ2-6, with TRBD2 matching over 11 bases. This receptor was identified in an adult woman who had mild COVID-19 (a few samples of this study predate the infection). Cell type and time point are not known. The CDR3 loop reads CASSSFTLAGGPTSGANVLTF. DNA of the CDR3: TGTGCCAGCAGCTCTTTTACGCTAGCGGGGGGTCCTACCTCTGGGGCCAACGTCCTGACTTTC. The complete variable domain, with remaining parts taken from reference TRBV7-9 and TRBJ2-6, reads DTGVSQNPRHKITKRGQNVTFRCDPISEHNRLYWYRQTLGQGPEFLTYFQNEAQLEKSRLLSDRFSAERPKGSFSTLEIQRTEQGDSAMYLCASSSFTLAGGPTSGANVLTFGAGSRLTVL.